Here is one T cell receptor (beta chain) with its context. Its antigen is still unknown. The patients, who ranged from 18 to 65 in age, presented with newly diagnosed hyperthyroidism lasting under 2 months. There are 13 residues in the CDR3. V dropped 3 bases and J dropped 1 base, with 8 bases sitting between them. Germline loops: CDR1 GTSNPN, CDR2 SVGIG (reference sequence). The entry originates in a study of T cells in Graves' hyperthyroidism and ophthalmopathy. RNA transcripts yielded amplified TCR beta CDR3 regions. The HTBI primer set served for first-round RT-PCR of the TCR CDR3. TCRdb redid the calling of the multiplex PCR reads with MiXCR, one entry per CDR3 protein. The sample includes about 160,000 distinct CDR3 sequences, about 9.4% of them seen just once. Findings of the study overall: The model made its ophthalmopathy prediction, and onset followed a median about 5.9 months later. A 13 V-J signature model discriminated ophthalmopathy versus stable hyperthyroidism. Researchers found most expanded thyroid clonotypes above 0.001 in blood as well.

This chain joins TRBV30 and TRBJ2-3; a possible D gene is TRBD2 (5 bases). This receptor was obtained from a woman between 18 and 30 years old with Graves' hyperthyroidism that later progressed to Graves' ophthalmopathy. Specimen: blood. CDR3 sequence reads: CAWRPRGTDTQYF. DNA of the CDR3: TGTGCCTGGAGACCGAGGGGCACAGATACGCAGTATTTT.